The present T cell receptor (beta chain) was sequenced within a study of CD8 T cells in Susac syndrome. In the study overall: Sequenced Susac syndrome patients included over 5 with active disease and 8 or 9 who were in remission.

TEMRA cells were FACS-enriched, and CD8+ and CD4+ T cells were isolated negatively. V lost 4 bases, J lost 5 bases, and 11 bases lay in between. CDR3 length: 13 residues. Germline-derived CDR1 and CDR2 are LGHDT and YNNKEL (reference sequence). The RNA input was about 0.45 to 1 ug, and it was reverse transcribed with random hexamers. MiXCR was run by TCRdb on the immunoSEQ multiplex PCR reads, yielding one entry per CDR3 protein. The sample shows about 130,000 distinct CDR3 sequences, around 94% of them seen only once. Sequencing was carried out using CD8+ T cells from PBMCs. The V and J genes are TRBV3-1 and TRBJ1-1, with D unresolved. This TCR derives from a human donor with Susac syndrome. The CDR3: CASSPALTTEAFF. CDR3 coding DNA: TGTGCCAGCAGCCCTGCCTTGACAACTGAAGCTTTCTTT.